This T cell receptor beta chain comes out of a study of T cell responses to AZD1222 COVID-19 vaccine. CDR3 size: 12 residues. Germline-derived CDR1 and CDR2 are MDHEN and SYDVKM. Trimming took 10 bases from V and 4 from J, leaving 13 bases between them. Data came from immunoSEQ multiplex PCR; TCRdb stores just in-frame clones and leaves some out. Among about 96,000 clones listed, about 89% were seen once. The receptor was isolated from an adult in good health. V is TRBV28 and J is TRBJ1-1, with D maybe TRBD1 (6 bases). Sequencing was performed on peripheral blood, taken on day 0 of AZD1222 vaccination. The CDR3 loop reads CAIQTGFTEAFF. In DNA form, the CDR3 reads TGTGCCATCCAAACAGGGTTCACTGAAGCTTTCTTT.